The clone carrying this T cell receptor beta chain came up once. Its specificity is not known. The source of the sample is a study of OX40 agonist ivuxolimab in advanced cancers. Study information: Administration of intravenous ivuxolimab to patients occurred every 2 weeks at 0.01 to 10 mg/kg. Study-level points and caveats: Averaged across samples, CD8+ T cells carried more expanded clones than CD4+ did.

This CDR3 is built from 13 residues. The germline V and J ends were trimmed by 1 base and 4 bases, with 5 bases remaining between them. CDR1 is LNHNV, CDR2 YYDKDF, per germline (reference sequence). Peripheral blood came from all dose cohorts at three timepoints. Data came from immunoSEQ multiplex PCR; TCRdb stores just in-frame clones and leaves some out. The sample has about 76,000 clones, around 82% seen once. The origin of this receptor is an adult with an advanced solid tumor such as melanoma, head and neck, liver or kidney cancer. The chain joins TRBV15 to TRBJ2-1; TRBD1 might be the D (5 bases). Sequencing used CD4+ or CD8+ T cells sorted from blood, obtained in a trial of the OX40 agonist ivuxolimab. The CDR3 coding sequence is TGTGCCACCAGCAGAGGACAGTACAATGAGCAGTTCTTC. As protein: CATSRGQYNEQFF.